This T cell receptor (beta chain) is drawn from a study of cytomegalovirus exposure and HLA in healthy donors. Study-wide findings and caveats: According to a later analysis, most TCR beta chains associated with CMV appeared HLA-restricted.

A note on this clone: Antigen unknown.

The primer mix had 60 Vbeta and 13 Jbeta primers. Profiling relied on immunoSEQ multiplex PCR, and the TCRdb table lists in-frame clones only, not all of them. The table has about 140,000 clones, roughly 88% seen once. There are 15 residues in the CDR3. V was pared by 2 bases and J by 1 base, with 10 bases between. Germline-derived CDR1 and CDR2 are WSHSY and SAAADI. This TCR was sampled from a woman aged 40-49 years in good health and CMV-seronegative. Source material: PBMCs. The rearrangement joins TRBV10-2 to TRBJ2-3; D perhaps matches TRBD2 (5 bases). The CDR3 region has the DNA TGCGCCAGCAGTGAGCGGGCAGCGGGCACAGATACGCAGTATTTT. This gives the protein CASSERAAGTDTQYF.